The rows below give T cell receptor beta chains drawn from one sample of a study of blood T cell repertoires in COVID-19. Sequenced by immunoSEQ multiplex PCR; TCRdb stores in-frame clones only, minus some. The sample yields about 250,000 clones, roughly 89% seen once. The sample comprised PBMCs or T cells enriched from blood (not recorded which). Source of these receptors: a woman aged 25 to 45 with acute COVID-19. Each CDR3 is given without its conserved first and last residue. The order of the fields is J gene, V gene, CDR3 length, CDR3 protein.

J gene: TRBJ2-2
V gene: TRBV24-1
CDR3 length: 13
CDR3 protein: ATSDWTANTGELF

J gene: TRBJ1-2
V gene: TRBV9
CDR3 length: 11
CDR3 protein: ASSVGAYRGYT

J gene: TRBJ2-7
V gene: TRBV14
CDR3 length: 13
CDR3 protein: ASSPYTFKLHEQY

J gene: TRBJ2-7
V gene: TRBV5-1
CDR3 length: 11
CDR3 protein: ASRYPGGKEQY

J gene: TRBJ1-6
V gene: TRBV19
CDR3 length: 11
CDR3 protein: ASSDRRNSPLH

J gene: TRBJ1-2
V gene: TRBV6-5
CDR3 length: 14
CDR3 protein: ASSYGSLISNYGYT

J gene: TRBJ2-1
V gene: TRBV5-1
CDR3 length: 13
CDR3 protein: ASSLSDSLYNEQF

J gene: TRBJ1-5
V gene: TRBV10-3
CDR3 length: 12
CDR3 protein: AISERSGDQPQH

J gene: TRBJ2-3
V gene: TRBV6-5
CDR3 length: 13
CDR3 protein: ASSYGSSGPDTQY

J gene: TRBJ1-4
V gene: TRBV5-1
CDR3 length: 16
CDR3 protein: ASSPGTGDRATNEKLF

J gene: TRBJ1-2
V gene: TRBV5-5
CDR3 length: 11
CDR3 protein: ASSLEAGYGYT

J gene: TRBJ2-7
V gene: TRBV5-8
CDR3 length: 10
CDR3 protein: ASSPLGDEQY

J gene: TRBJ1-2
V gene: TRBV7-8
CDR3 length: 13
CDR3 protein: ASSLARLIPTHYT

J gene: TRBJ2-5
V gene: TRBV29-1
CDR3 length: 12
CDR3 protein: SVEIAGEQETQY

J gene: TRBJ1-1
V gene: TRBV4-1
CDR3 length: 13
CDR3 protein: ASSQVPQGKTEAF

J gene: TRBJ2-7
V gene: TRBV5-1
CDR3 length: 13
CDR3 protein: ASSLGTDDYYEQY

J gene: TRBJ2-2
V gene: TRBV5-1
CDR3 length: 12
CDR3 protein: ASSWGGEEGELF

J gene: TRBJ1-1
V gene: TRBV7-9
CDR3 length: 15
CDR3 protein: ASSLILGLGTTTEAF

J gene: TRBJ2-7
V gene: TRBV5-4
CDR3 length: 10
CDR3 protein: ASSPTGTEQY

J gene: TRBJ1-5
V gene: TRBV6-2/TRBV6-3
CDR3 length: 12
CDR3 protein: ASSYSTAGGPQH

J gene: TRBJ1-2
V gene: TRBV7-9
CDR3 length: 11
CDR3 protein: ASRQAGNHGYT

J gene: TRBJ2-5
V gene: TRBV7-9
CDR3 length: 12
CDR3 protein: ASSFSSYQETQY

J gene: TRBJ2-1
V gene: TRBV9
CDR3 length: 11
CDR3 protein: ASKDGDTDEQF

J gene: TRBJ1-2
V gene: TRBV19
CDR3 length: 13
CDR3 protein: ASSKPGQLNYGYT

J gene: TRBJ2-7
V gene: TRBV19
CDR3 length: 12
CDR3 protein: ASSRAFGAYEQY